This is a list of T cell receptor beta chains from one sample in a study of neurological immune-mediated disorders. TCRdb redid the calling of the 5' RACE reads with MiXCR, one entry per CDR3 protein. The sample has about 70,000 distinct CDR3 sequences, 2.5% to 4% seen once. Sequenced input: PBMCs. Receptor source: a woman aged 50 to 60 with multiple sclerosis. The CDR3 runs from the conserved cysteine through the conserved F or W. Each record gives: J gene, CDR3 length, D gene, clone size, V gene, CDR3 protein, CDR3 DNA. D genes are given only for firm matches. Clone size is given as once, few, many or a size class.

j_gene: TRBJ2-5; len: 14; d_gene: NA; abundance: many; v_gene: TRBV12-3/TRBV12-4; CDR3aa: CASSRPGVQETQYF; CDR3nt: TGTGCCAGCAGTCGTCCGGGTGTTCAAGAGACCCAGTACTTC
j_gene: TRBJ1-5; len: 13; d_gene: NA; abundance: many; v_gene: TRBV10-2; CDR3aa: CASSEQTVRPQHF; CDR3nt: TGCGCCAGCAGTGAGCAGACTGTTCGTCCCCAGCATTTT
j_gene: TRBJ2-1; len: 14; d_gene: TRBD2; abundance: many; v_gene: TRBV6-2/TRBV6-3; CDR3aa: CASSPRGGPDEQFF; CDR3nt: TGTGCCAGCAGTCCCCGCGGGGGACCTGATGAGCAGTTCTTC
j_gene: TRBJ2-3; len: 17; d_gene: TRBD2; abundance: many; v_gene: TRBV19; CDR3aa: CASRHSLRGGDTDTQYF; CDR3nt: TGTGCCAGTCGACATTCTCTTCGCGGGGGTGACACAGATACGCAGTATTTT
j_gene: TRBJ2-1; len: 16; d_gene: TRBD2; abundance: many; v_gene: TRBV6-2/TRBV6-3; CDR3aa: CATGVITSDSYNEQFF; CDR3nt: TGTGCCACTGGGGTGATTACTAGCGACTCCTACAATGAGCAGTTCTTC
j_gene: TRBJ2-7; len: 15; d_gene: NA; abundance: many; v_gene: TRBV13; CDR3aa: CASSLQTASSYEQYF; CDR3nt: TGTGCCAGCAGCCTCCAGACAGCGAGCTCCTACGAGCAGTACTTC
j_gene: TRBJ2-1; len: 17; d_gene: TRBD2; abundance: many; v_gene: TRBV5-1; CDR3aa: CASSPGGLAGTYNEQFF; CDR3nt: TGCGCCAGCAGCCCGGGGGGACTAGCGGGAACCTACAATGAGCAGTTCTTC
j_gene: TRBJ1-1; len: 13; d_gene: NA; abundance: many; v_gene: TRBV20-1; CDR3aa: CSARGTVNTEAFF; CDR3nt: TGCAGTGCTAGAGGGACAGTGAACACTGAAGCTTTCTTT
j_gene: TRBJ2-5; len: 17; d_gene: TRBD2; abundance: many; v_gene: TRBV7-6; CDR3aa: CASSLEVVSGYQETQYF; CDR3nt: TGTGCCAGCAGCTTAGAAGTGGTTAGCGGGTACCAAGAGACCCAGTACTTC
j_gene: TRBJ2-1; len: 16; d_gene: TRBD2; abundance: many; v_gene: TRBV19; CDR3aa: CASSIDFSGGVNEQFF; CDR3nt: TGTGCCAGTAGTATCGACTTTAGCGGGGGAGTGAATGAGCAGTTCTTC
j_gene: TRBJ2-4; len: 18; d_gene: TRBD2; abundance: many; v_gene: TRBV5-1; CDR3aa: CASSLQGGLAGTINIQYF; CDR3nt: TGCGCCAGCAGCCTACAAGGGGGACTAGCGGGAACAATCAACATTCAGTACTTC
j_gene: TRBJ1-1; len: 12; d_gene: NA; abundance: many; v_gene: TRBV6-6; CDR3aa: CASSYIDTEAFF; CDR3nt: TGTGCCAGCAGTTACATAGATACTGAAGCTTTCTTT
j_gene: TRBJ2-5; len: 15; d_gene: TRBD2; abundance: many; v_gene: TRBV28; CDR3aa: CASSPGTSGSETQYF; CDR3nt: TGTGCCAGCAGTCCCGGGACTAGCGGGAGTGAGACCCAGTACTTC
j_gene: TRBJ2-7; len: 15; d_gene: TRBD1; abundance: many; v_gene: TRBV15; CDR3aa: CATSREGTGSYEQYF; CDR3nt: TGTGCCACCAGCAGAGAGGGGACAGGGTCCTACGAGCAGTACTTC